The TCR beta chain described here comes from a study of chemoradiotherapy in HPV16-positive cancers (dated by TCRdb to about 2022). Context from the whole study: Candidate HPV-specific T-cell clones and common TCR motifs were defined by functional T-cell assays performed on cells from two HPV16-positive patients. The study set out to ask whether T-cell immunity against the HPV oncoproteins E6 and E7 changes over the course of chemoradiotherapy and whether that immunity affects survival. Next, the candidate HPV-specific TCRs and motifs were followed in TCR repertoires from around 93 patients with HPV-related cancers.

Libraries were constructed by the immunoSEQ multiplex PCR assay. TCRdb limited this immuneACCESS table to in-frame rearrangements with V and J called. A share of clones is missing; checked studies link under half to unresolved V genes, and the rest is unexplained. For this sample there are tens of thousands of clones; just over 90% appear just once. The ten most abundant clones make up roughly 23% of the sample. The full study reports these points: In HPV16-positive patients, expansion of HPV-responsive T cells during chemoradiotherapy was associated with improved recurrence-free survival. The functional definition of HPV-specific T cells came from only two HPV16-positive patients, and the survival association was reported for HPV16-positive patients. Expansion of candidate HPV-specific clones and E7-related TCR motifs was observed in the tumor microenvironment during treatment, whereas no such expansion was observed for non-HPV-specific T cells.

Repertoires were sampled repeatedly over the course of chemoradiotherapy, so clonal expansion could be followed in the tumor microenvironment. Comment on this clone: It lacks a known antigen. Base quality data are lacking; no much larger clone is found one base away.

This material consisted of blood, taken from a patient who underwent chemoradiotherapy. The receptor's source is a human donor with HPV-associated anogenital cancer.

The DNA sequence is given as TGTGCCAGCAGCTTAGCTCAAGAGACCCAGTACTTC. Its translation reads: CASSLAQETQYF. The rearranged segments are TRBV7-8 and TRBJ2-5, with the identity of the D gene unclear. Based on the germline V gene, the CDR1 and CDR2 sequences are SGHVS and FQNEAQ. Including the terminal cysteine and phenylalanine, the CDR3 comprises 12 residues. Only CDR3 DNA is held: 36 bases, read in frame from base 1. V is shortened by 0 bases, J by 2 bases, and the region joining them spans 1 base.